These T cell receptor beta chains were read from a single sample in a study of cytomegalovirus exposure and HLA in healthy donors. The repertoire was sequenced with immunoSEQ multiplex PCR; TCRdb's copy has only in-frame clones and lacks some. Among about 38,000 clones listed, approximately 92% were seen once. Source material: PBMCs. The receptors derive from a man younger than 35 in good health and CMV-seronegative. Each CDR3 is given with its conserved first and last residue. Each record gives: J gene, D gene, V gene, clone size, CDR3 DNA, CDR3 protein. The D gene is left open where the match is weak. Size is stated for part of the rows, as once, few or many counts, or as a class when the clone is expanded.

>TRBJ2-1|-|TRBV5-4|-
TGTGCCAGCAGCTTGGCAGGTGGGCCCAACAATGAGCAGTTCTTC
CASSLAGGPNNEQFF
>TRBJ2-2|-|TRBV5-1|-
TGCGCCAGCAGCTTGGACAGGAACACCGGGGAGCTGTTTTTT
CASSLDRNTGELFF
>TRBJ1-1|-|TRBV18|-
TGTGCCAGCTCCCCCTTGCCAGGGAGGGACACTGAAGCTTTCTTT
CASSPLPGRDTEAFF
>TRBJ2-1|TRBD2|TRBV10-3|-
TGTGCCATCAGCCCCAAGCGGGAGCTCCTCAATGAGCAGTTCTTC
CAISPKRELLNEQFF
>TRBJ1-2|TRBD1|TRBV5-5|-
TGTGCCAGCAGCGGACAGGACCTCTATGGCTACACCTTC
CASSGQDLYGYTF
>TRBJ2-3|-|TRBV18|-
TGTGCCAGCTCACGACTACCGCCCCGACAGGTTGGGACAGATACGCAGTATTTT
CASSRLPPRQVGTDTQYF
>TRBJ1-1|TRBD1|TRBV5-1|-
TGCGCCAGCAGCCTGGACAGGGGGCACACTGAAGCTTTCTTT
CASSLDRGHTEAFF
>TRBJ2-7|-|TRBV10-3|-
TGTGCCATCAGTGAGTCGACACACTCCTACGAGCAGTACTTC
CAISESTHSYEQYF
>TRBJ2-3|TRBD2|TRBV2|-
TGTGCCAGCGGGCTAGCGGGGCCAGATACGCAGTATTTT
CASGLAGPDTQYF
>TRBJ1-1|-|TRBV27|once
TGTGCCAGCAGGGGGGGGCCTTCGGTAGCTTTCTTT
CASRGGPSVAFF
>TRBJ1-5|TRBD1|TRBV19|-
TGTGCCACCCAGGACGGACAGGGCTTGAGTCAGCCCCAGCATTTT
CATQDGQGLSQPQHF
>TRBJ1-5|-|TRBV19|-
TGTGCCAGTAGTATAGTTTCCTATAGCAATCAGCCCCAGCATTTT
CASSIVSYSNQPQHF
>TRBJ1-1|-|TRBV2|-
TGTGCCAGCAGTGAAAGCTTTCTGCGTACCCCCGAAACAGCTTTCTTT
CASSESFLRTPETAFF
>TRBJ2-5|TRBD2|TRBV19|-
TGTGCCAGTAGTCCCGGGGGGGTAAGGGAGACCCAGTACTTC
CASSPGGVRETQYF
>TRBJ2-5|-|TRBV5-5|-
TGTGCCAGCAGCTTTGGACAGTTTGAGACCCAGTACTTC
CASSFGQFETQYF
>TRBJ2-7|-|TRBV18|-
TGTGCCAGCTTTCAGGGGAGCTCCTACGAGCAGTACTTC
CASFQGSSYEQYF
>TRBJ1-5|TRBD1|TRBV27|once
TGTGCCAGCAGTCGACAGGGGTGGAAGCCCCAGCATTTT
CASSRQGWKPQHF
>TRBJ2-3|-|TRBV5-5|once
TGTGCCGATACAGGGGGCGGGGGGGATACGCAGTATTTT
CADTGGGGDTQYF
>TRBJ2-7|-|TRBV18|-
TGTGCCAGCTCACTCACCATATCTACCCACGAGCAGTACTTC
CASSLTISTHEQYF
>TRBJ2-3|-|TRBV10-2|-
TGCGCCAGCAGTGTGCTTAGAACAGATACGCAGTATTTT
CASSVLRTDTQYF
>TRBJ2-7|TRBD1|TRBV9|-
TGTGCCAGCAGCCTTCCCCCCGGACAGGTTCAATACGAGCAGTACTTC
CASSLPPGQVQYEQYF
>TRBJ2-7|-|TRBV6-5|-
TGTGCCAGCAGTTACTCCGGGACTTCTACCTACGAGCAGTACTTC
CASSYSGTSTYEQYF
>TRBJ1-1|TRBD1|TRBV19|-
TGTGCCAGTCGACAGGGTCGTGGGCAAGGCACTGAAGCTTTCTTT
CASRQGRGQGTEAFF
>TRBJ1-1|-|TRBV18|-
TGTGCCAGCTCTTCGGGGGGGCGGACTATGAACACTGAAGCTTTCTTT
CASSSGGRTMNTEAFF
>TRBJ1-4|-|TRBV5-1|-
TGCGCCAGCAGCCCCGGCCTGAGGACTAATGAAAAACTGTTTTTT
CASSPGLRTNEKLFF
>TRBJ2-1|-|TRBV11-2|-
TGTGCCAGCAGCTTACAGGGGGAGGCCAATGAGCAGTTCTTC
CASSLQGEANEQFF
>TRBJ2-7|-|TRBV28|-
TGTGCCAGCAGTTTATCGGGGTTACATCTCTACGAGCAGTACTTC
CASSLSGLHLYEQYF